This is a list of T cell receptor beta chains from one sample in a study of blood T cell repertoires in COVID-19. Method: immunoSEQ multiplex PCR; TCRdb's copy keeps in-frame clones and lacks some. The repertoire holds about 220,000 clones, roughly 86% seen once, with around 2.8% in the top ten. Sequenced material: peripheral blood. All receptors come from a woman aged 30 to 39 who had recovered from COVID-19. CDR3s include the opening cysteine and the closing phenylalanine or tryptophan. A D gene is named only where the DNA matches it firmly. The size field is filled for only some rows; it gives once, few, many or a size class.

TRBD1	TRBV15	TRBJ1-1	.	TGTGCCACCAGCCTAGTGACAGGGGTTAGTGAAGCTTTCTTT	CATSLVTGVSEAFF
TRBD1	TRBV3-1/TRBV3-2	TRBJ1-1	.	TGTGCCAGCAGCCCCCGCCTACAGGGGAGCACTGAAGCTTTCTTT	CASSPRLQGSTEAFF
TRBD2	TRBV10-3	TRBJ2-5	.	TGTGCCATCAGTGAAGGGGCGAGCGGGGGGCAAGAGACCCAGTACTTC	CAISEGASGGQETQYF
TRBD1	TRBV19	TRBJ2-2	.	TGTGCCAGTAGTATTCTGACTAAAGGGGGCAGAACCGGGGAGCTGTTTTTT	CASSILTKGGRTGELFF
TRBD2	TRBV6-6	TRBJ2-1	.	TGTGCCAGCACCCCCGGCCGGGGGGAGTCCTACAATGAGCAGTTCTTC	CASTPGRGESYNEQFF
.	TRBV7-3	TRBJ1-2	few	TGTGCCAGCCCGTTAATAGGACGGGAACGTCGAGGCTACACCTTC	CASPLIGRERRGYTF
TRBD1	TRBV19	TRBJ1-1	.	TGTGCCAGTACGGGACAGGGAGTTGGAGCTTTCTTT	CASTGQGVGAFF
.	TRBV4-3	TRBJ2-2	.	TGCGCCAGCAGCCAAGGCGGGGTGGGCGTGACCGGGGAGCTGTTTTTT	CASSQGGVGVTGELFF
TRBD1	TRBV6-4	TRBJ2-1	.	TGTGCCAGCAGTGATACAGGGGGCAGCTACAATGAGCAGTTCTTC	CASSDTGGSYNEQFF
.	TRBV3-1/TRBV3-2	TRBJ2-1	.	TGTGCCAGCAGCCAATTTGTGGGGGCTTACAATGAGCAGTTCTTC	CASSQFVGAYNEQFF
TRBD1	TRBV7-2	TRBJ2-2	once	TGTGCCAGCAGCTTGCGACAGGGGGCCACCGGGGAGCTGTTTTTT	CASSLRQGATGELFF
TRBD2	TRBV27	TRBJ2-7	.	TGTGCCAGCAGTCAAGCGGGGGGTTCTTCCTACGAGCAGTACTTC	CASSQAGGSSYEQYF
.	TRBV7-9	TRBJ1-4	.	TGTGCCAGCAGCTTAGTTAGTGGGGGCCTTGATGAAAAACTGTTTTTT	CASSLVSGGLDEKLFF
.	TRBV29-1	TRBJ2-3	.	TGCAGCGTTGAAGACGGACGTGCGGGGTCGAGGACAGATACGCAGTATTTT	CSVEDGRAGSRTDTQYF
TRBD1	TRBV7-2	TRBJ1-5	.	TGTGCCAGCAGCTCTTCGGACAGGAATCAGCCCCAGCATTTT	CASSSSDRNQPQHF
.	TRBV5-4	TRBJ2-5	.	TGTGCCAGCCACAGAGATCAAGAGACCCAGTACTTC	CASHRDQETQYF
TRBD1	TRBV4-3	TRBJ1-4	once	TGCGCCAGCAGCCAAGAGTTGGGGACAGGCAATGAAAAACTGTTTTTT	CASSQELGTGNEKLFF
TRBD1	TRBV19	TRBJ2-1	.	TGTGCCAGTAGTTTGGGACAGGTCAGTTACAATGAGCAGTTCTTC	CASSLGQVSYNEQFF
TRBD2	TRBV14	TRBJ2-2	.	TGTGCCAGCAGCCGCACTAGCGGGGGGTTAAGGCGGACCGGGGAGCTGTTTTTT	CASSRTSGGLRRTGELFF
.	TRBV28	TRBJ2-5	.	TGTGCCAGCAGTTCATTCAGATTATGGTACCAAGAGACCCAGTACTTC	CASSSFRLWYQETQYF
TRBD2	TRBV7-3	TRBJ2-1	.	TGTGCCAGCAGCTATAGCGGGGGGGCCATCAATGAGCAGTTCTTC	CASSYSGGAINEQFF
.	TRBV2	TRBJ1-1	.	TGTGCCAGCTGCGGCCGGCAGAACACTGAAGCTTTCTTT	CASCGRQNTEAFF
TRBD2	TRBV7-2	TRBJ2-7	.	TGTGCCAGCAGCCTGTGGGGACTAGCGGGGCCCATCGGTTACGAGCAGTACTTC	CASSLWGLAGPIGYEQYF
TRBD2	TRBV29-1	TRBJ2-3	.	TGCAGCGTTAAGCCTATAGGACTAGAGGCAGATACGCAGTATTTT	CSVKPIGLEADTQYF
TRBD1	TRBV5-4	TRBJ2-7	.	TGTGCCAGCAGCTTAGGGGGCGCCCTCAGTGAGCAGTACTTC	CASSLGGALSEQYF
.	TRBV6-5	TRBJ2-2	.	TGTGCCAGCAGTTACGGGGCATTAAATGGCGGGGAGCTGTTTTTT	CASSYGALNGGELFF
TRBD2	TRBV13	TRBJ2-2	.	TGTGCCAGCAGCCACAAGCGGGGCGTCACCGGGGAGCTGTTTTTT	CASSHKRGVTGELFF
.	TRBV4-1	TRBJ1-1	.	TGCGCCAGCAGCCAAGTCAGGGGAGTGGATGAAGCTTTCTTT	CASSQVRGVDEAFF
.	TRBV29-1	TRBJ2-7	once	TGCAGCGTTCGAGTGACAGGTTCCTACGAGCAGTACTTC	CSVRVTGSYEQYF
TRBD1	TRBV10-3	TRBJ2-1	.	TGTGCCATCAGTGAGTCCGTTTACCGGACAGGGGACAATGAGCAGTTCTTC	CAISESVYRTGDNEQFF
.	TRBV7-9	TRBJ1-1	once	TGTGCCAGCAGCTTAGTACAGGACAGTATTGAAGCTTTCTTT	CASSLVQDSIEAFF
.	TRBV6-5	TRBJ2-2	.	TGTGCCACCCGTAGCACCGGGGAGCTGTTTTTT	CATRSTGELFF
.	TRBV14	TRBJ2-1	.	TGTGCCAGCAGCCGCAGGGAAGGAGGGTACTACAATGAGCAGTTCTTC	CASSRREGGYYNEQFF
TRBD1	TRBV11-1	TRBJ2-1	.	TGTGCCAGCAGCTTCGGGACAGGGGCTGGTGAGCAGTTCTTC	CASSFGTGAGEQFF
.	TRBV10-3	TRBJ1-1	.	TGTGCGTGCCGGGGGGAGGACACTGAAGCTTTCTTT	CACRGEDTEAFF
TRBD1	TRBV5-1	TRBJ1-1	.	TGCGCCAGCAGTGTTGGAACAGGGGGGAACACTGAAGCTTTCTTT	CASSVGTGGNTEAFF
TRBD1	TRBV24-1	TRBJ2-1	.	TGTGCCACCAGCGGGCACGGACAGGCCAACAATGAGCAGTTCTTC	CATSGHGQANNEQFF
.	TRBV6-2/TRBV6-3	TRBJ1-5	.	TGTGCCAGCAGTTACATAGGGGGGGCCCCCAATCAGCCCCAGCATTTT	CASSYIGGAPNQPQHF
TRBD1	TRBV7-9	TRBJ1-4	.	TGTGCCAGCAGTACCGGGACAGGGGATGAAAAACTGTTTTTT	CASSTGTGDEKLFF
.	TRBV3-1/TRBV3-2	TRBJ2-5	.	TGTGCCAGCAGCCTGGTAGGAGGGCCATCTGCTCGGGAAGAGACCCAGTACTTC	CASSLVGGPSAREETQYF
.	TRBV9	TRBJ2-3	.	TGTGCCAGCAGCCCCCGTTTGAGCCCAGATACGCAGTATTTT	CASSPRLSPDTQYF
.	TRBV5-4	TRBJ1-1	.	TGTGCCAGCAGCTTGGAGTCAGTTGAAGCTTTCTTT	CASSLESVEAFF
TRBD1	TRBV6-5	TRBJ2-2	.	TGTGCCAGCATTCGCGACAGGGCCGGGGAGCTGTTTTTT	CASIRDRAGELFF
.	TRBV7-9	TRBJ2-1	once	TGTGCCAGCAGATCCTCGGGCTACAATGAGCAGTTCTTC	CASRSSGYNEQFF
.	TRBV6-5	TRBJ1-2	.	TGTGCCAGCAGTCCCCGGGTGGCTGGCTACACCTTC	CASSPRVAGYTF
.	TRBV4-2	TRBJ1-5	.	TGTGCCAGCAGCCCCAGGGGAAATCAGCCCCAGCATTTT	CASSPRGNQPQHF
.	TRBV3-1/TRBV3-2	TRBJ1-4	.	TGTGCCAGCAGCCAAGATCCGCGGTCGGGAGGGAAACTGTTTTTT	CASSQDPRSGGKLFF
TRBD1	TRBV11-2	TRBJ1-1	.	TGTGCCAGCAGCTTAGGAGAAACAGGGGGAGCTTTCTTT	CASSLGETGGAFF
TRBD1	TRBV6-4	TRBJ2-2	.	TGTGCCAGCCGTCTCACCGGACAGGGGTTAACTTCCGGGGAGCTGTTTTTT	CASRLTGQGLTSGELFF
TRBD1	TRBV4-3	TRBJ1-4	.	TGCGCCAGCAGCCAAGGACAGGGAGATGAAAAACTGTTTTTT	CASSQGQGDEKLFF
.	TRBV2	TRBJ1-1	.	TGTGCCACCACCGCCGCCCGGGGGGCGCACACTGAAGCTTTCTTT	CATTAARGAHTEAFF
.	TRBV14	TRBJ1-2	.	TGTGCCAGCAGCCAAGACCTGGACAGCGTTGGCTACACCTTC	CASSQDLDSVGYTF